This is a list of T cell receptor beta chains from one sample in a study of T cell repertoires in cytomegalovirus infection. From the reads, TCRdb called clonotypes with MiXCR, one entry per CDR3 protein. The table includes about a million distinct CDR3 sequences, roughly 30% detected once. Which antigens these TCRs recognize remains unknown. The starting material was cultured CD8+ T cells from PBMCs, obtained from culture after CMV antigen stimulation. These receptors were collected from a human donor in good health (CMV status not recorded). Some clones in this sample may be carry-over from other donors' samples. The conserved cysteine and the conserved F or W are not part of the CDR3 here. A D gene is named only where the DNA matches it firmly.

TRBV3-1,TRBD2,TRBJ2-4,ASSQDGSGGFYSLSKNIQY
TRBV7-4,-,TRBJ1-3,ASSLVTDSGNTIY
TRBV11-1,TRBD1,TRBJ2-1,ASSLEGQGGNEQF
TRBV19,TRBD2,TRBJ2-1,ASLGLAGGWYEQF
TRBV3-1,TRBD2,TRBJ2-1,ASAGGRASYNEQF
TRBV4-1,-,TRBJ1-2,ASSQGQQANYGYT
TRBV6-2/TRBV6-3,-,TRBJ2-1,ASRGSGIYNEQF
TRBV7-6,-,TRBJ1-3,VSSPPGLGNTIY
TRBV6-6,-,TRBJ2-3,ASSYGGAKLITDMQY
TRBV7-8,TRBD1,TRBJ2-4,ASSYRTGTAKNIQY
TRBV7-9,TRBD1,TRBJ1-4,ASRRQGVIGELF
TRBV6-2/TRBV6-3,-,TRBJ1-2,ASSYRGGGGRYGYT
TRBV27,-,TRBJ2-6,ASSFQSGANVLT
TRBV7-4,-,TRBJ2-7,ASSLGGQTYEQY
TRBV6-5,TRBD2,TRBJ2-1,ASSYTTPGTSSYNEQF
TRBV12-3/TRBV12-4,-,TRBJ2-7,ASTIAYPSYEQY
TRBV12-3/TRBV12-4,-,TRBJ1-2,ASSPTTAPYGYT
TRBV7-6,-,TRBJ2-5,ASSGPAVETQY
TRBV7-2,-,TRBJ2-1,ASSPRGLNEQF